Shown below are 24 T cell receptor beta chains from a single sample sequenced in a study of immune heterogeneity within non-small cell lung tumors. Bulk tumor genomic DNA served as template, at roughly 600 ng per sample. Each primary tumor yielded several biopsies, collected far apart from one another at surgery. Patients underwent curative surgery for untreated, newly diagnosed non-small cell lung cancer. It was a multiplex PCR that amplified TCR beta CDR3, with 32 V and 13 J primers. TCRdb itself ran the multiplex PCR reads through MiXCR, one entry per CDR3 protein. Counted here are 20,000 or so distinct CDR3 sequences, about 30% occurring once; the ten biggest clones make up approximately 3.7%. The material sequenced was lung tumor tissue. These receptors originate from a middle-aged man with non-small cell lung cancer.

As for this clonotype: One base away lies a much larger clone, so this may be a sequencing read error. The V and J genes are TRBV25-1 and TRBJ1-2; perhaps TRBD1 as D (6 bases). This CDR3 region has 15 residues. CDR1 is MGHDK and CDR2 is SYGVNS in the germline V gene. The CDR3 DNA follows: TGTGCCAGAAGTGAATTTGGAGGGGGAAGCTATGGCTACACCTTC. Protein: CARSEFGGGSYGYTF.

Only a few counts were recorded for this clonotype. Mismatch with germline at one junction end may stem from a read error. In nucleotides, the CDR3 is TGCGCCAGCAGTTTGGGACAGAACCAAGAGACCCAGTACTTC. It is translated as CASSLGQNQETQYF. The rearrangement uses TRBV5-1 and TRBJ2-5, with TRBD1 matching 7 bases. The germline CDR1 and CDR2 sequences are SGHRS and YFSETQ. This CDR3 comprises 14 residues.

To note about this clonotype: A much larger clone lies a single base off, so this may be a read error. The rearrangement links TRBV30 to TRBJ2-7; D is unclear. This CDR3 region has 13 residues. CDR1 and CDR2 (germline): GTSNPN, SVGIG (reference sequence). This CDR3 is CAWSLAASYEKYF. Here the CDR3 DNA reads TGTGCCTGGAGTCTGGCAGCTTCCTACGAGAAGTACTTC.

As concerns this clonotype: A single base separates this from a much larger clone, so it may be a read error. V gene TRBV7-3 combines with J gene TRBJ1-2, with TRBD1 identical over 9 bases. The length of the CDR3 is 15 residues. The V gene's germline CDR1 is SGHTA and CDR2 FQGTGA. With V trimmed by 5 bases and J by 4 bases, 8 bases remained unmatched. This CDR3 is CASSPHRGHSYGYTF. Here the CDR3 DNA reads TGTGCCAGCAGCCCCCACAGGGGGCACAGCTATGGCTACACCTTC.

Details on this clonotype: This may come from a read error, since a much larger clone is one base off. The chain employs TRBV7-9 and TRBJ1-5; D may be TRBD1 (5 bases). The CDR3 sequence is 14 residues long. Germline V gene sequence: CDR1 SEHNR, CDR2 FQNEAQ (reference sequence). The CDR3 protein is CDSSWAGGNQPQHF. The CDR3 bases are TGTGACAGCAGCTGGGCGGGGGGCAATCAGCCCCAGCATTTT.

There are many counts of this clonotype. The rearrangement links TRBV28 to TRBJ2-3; 9 bases match TRBD1. J gave up 5 bases and V 10 bases, and 10 bases lay outside the gene matches. CDR1 is MDHEN, CDR2 SYDVKM, per germline. The CDR3 is made up of 14 amino acids. CDR3 protein: CATLIGGQGDTQYF. The CDR3 region has the DNA TGTGCCACCCTCATTGGGGGACAGGGAGATACGCAGTATTTT.

Points on this clonotype: A much larger clone differs by one base, so this may be a read error. This rearrangement joins TRBV14 to TRBJ2-7; 7 nucleotides align to TRBD2. Germline trimming cut 2 bases from V and 0 bases from J; bases unmatched to any gene: 7. The germline V gene has CDR1 SGHDN and CDR2 FVKESK. This CDR3 region has 16 residues. The CDR3 spells CASSQRTRGTSYEQYF. The CDR3 nucleotides are TGTGCCAGCAGCCAACGGACTAGAGGGACCTCCTACGAGCAGTACTTC.

At least ten counts were recorded for this clonotype. V usage is TRBV6-1 and J usage is TRBJ2-6; the D is unclear. CDR1 and CDR2 (germline): MNHNS, SASEGT. Between the trimmed V and J ends, which lost 5 bases and 0 bases, there was a span of 17 bases. The CDR3 has 18 residues. The CDR3 nucleotides read TGTGCCAGCAGTCCCAAGCAAGGATTCCCCTCTGGGGCCAACGTCCTGACTTTC. This sequence encodes CASSPKQGFPSGANVLTF.

This clonotype came up a few times. V usage is TRBV7-8 and J usage is TRBJ2-5, with 9 positions matching TRBD2. The CDR3 contains 15 residues. Trimming at V came to 3 bases and at J to 1 base, leaving 3 bases not matched to a gene. Germline CDR1 SGHVS, CDR2 FQNEAQ. DNA for the CDR3: TGTGCCAGCAGCTTCCAAGCGGGGGGCCAAGAGACCCAGTACTTC. It codes for CASSFQAGGQETQYF.

This clonotype was counted at least ten times. The chain carries TRBV11-3 and TRBJ2-1; D unclear. The V end was cut by 5 bases, the J end by 6 bases, with 11 bases between. The germline V gene encodes CDR1 SGHNT and CDR2 YENEEA. CDR3 length: 13 amino acids. CDR3 region: CASSPPGFNEQFF. The CDR3 nucleotides read TGTGCCAGCAGCCCCCCTGGTTTCAATGAGCAGTTCTTC.

This clonotype was seen many times. V is TRBV12-3 or TRBV12-4 and J is TRBJ2-7; D might be TRBD1 (5 bases). V was shortened by 1 base and J by 3 bases, with 10 bases between the two germline ends. The CDR3 is 14 amino acids. The chain's CDR3 is CASSLGLQGYEQYF. The CDR3 DNA sequence: TGTGCCAGCAGTTTAGGGCTCCAGGGCTACGAGCAGTACTTC.

The CDR3 spells CASSLNLRAGNSPLHF. The CDR3 DNA reads as TGTGCCAGCAGCTTAAATCTGAGGGCCGGTAACTCACCCCTCCACTTT. The rearrangement uses TRBV7-9 and TRBJ1-6; D gene ambiguous. The CDR3 loop spans 16 amino acids. Germline CDR1 and CDR2: SEHNR and FQNEAQ (reference sequence). V was pared by 2 bases and J by 10 bases, with 18 bases between.

In its sample, this clonotype was seen a few times. The chain carries TRBV3-1 and TRBJ2-5, with D perhaps matching TRBD2 (6 bases). This CDR3 contains 13 residues. Between the trimmed V and J ends, which lost 6 bases and 6 bases, there was a span of 14 bases. Germline V gene data show CDR1 as LGHDT and CDR2 as YNNKEL (reference sequence). The CDR3 DNA is TGTGCCAGCAGAGAGTGGCGGGAACAGACCCAGTACTTC. The encoded protein is CASREWREQTQYF.

This clonotype showed up many times. The J gene is TRBJ2-7, the V gene TRBV6-2 or TRBV6-3; D may be TRBD1 or TRBD2 (6 bases each). The CDR3 consists of 12 residues. CDR1 is MNHEY and CDR2 is SVGEGT in the germline V gene. The V gene lost 11 bases and the J gene lost 3 bases, with 14 bases spanning the gap. The CDR3 loop is CAAARGRYEQYF. CDR3 sequence (DNA): TGTGCCGCTGCTCGGGGGCGCTACGAGCAGTACTTC.

For this clonotype: This could be a read error, since a much larger clone is one nucleotide away. The chain has TRBV2 and TRBJ2-3; 11 positions match TRBD2. The J segment lost 3 bases and the V segment lost 6 bases, leaving 2 bases of the junction unmatched. Germline V lookup: CDR1 SNHLY, CDR2 FYNNEI. The CDR3 covers 14 residues. This chain's CDR3 is CASRIAGGTDTQYF. CDR3 coding DNA: TGTGCCAGCAGAATAGCGGGAGGGACAGATACGCAGTATTTT.

With regard to this clonotype: A clone one base away is much larger, so this may be a read error. This chain uses TRBV20-1 with TRBJ2-3, with 7 bases fitting TRBD2. Germline V gene data show CDR1 as DFQATT and CDR2 as SNEGSKA (reference sequence). This CDR3 is built from 13 residues. CDR3 in amino acids: CSAPSGGTGTQYF. The CDR3 region has the DNA TGCAGTGCCCCTAGCGGAGGCACAGGTACGCAGTATTTT.

On this clonotype: Possible read error: a much larger clone is one base away. The rearrangement uses TRBV27 and TRBJ2-2; tentative D call: TRBD2 (6 bases). The CDR3 totals 15 residues. CDR1 is MNHEY, CDR2 SMNVEV, per germline (reference sequence). The V and J ends lost 5 bases and 5 bases respectively, with 15 bases between them. For the CDR3, the DNA is TGTGCCAGCAGTCTTTTAGGGAGGTGGACCGGGGAGCTGTTTTTT. Protein sequence: CASSLLGRWTGELFF.

Comments on this clonotype: The junction departs from the called germline gene at one end, perhaps through a read error. The chain joins TRBV6-1 to TRBJ1-1; D gene unclear. This CDR3 is 13 amino acids long. CDR1 and CDR2 from the germline V gene are MNHNS and SASEGT. DNA of the CDR3: TGTGTCAGCAGCCGAGACGTAAACACTGAAGCTTTCTTT. Translation: CVSSRDVNTEAFF.

This clonotype occurred many times. The chain has TRBV7-9 and TRBJ2-7; no definite D call. The V end lost 1 base, the J end lost 6 bases, and 10 bases lay between the germline ends. Germline CDR1 reads SEHNR; CDR2 reads FQNEAQ (reference sequence). The CDR3 loop spans 13 amino acids. CDR3 in amino acids: CASSLVGSREQYF. The CDR3, as DNA: TGTGCCAGCAGCTTAGTGGGGTCCCGCGAGCAGTACTTC.

Concerning this clonotype: A much larger clone sits a single nucleotide away, making a read error possible. V gene TRBV20-1 combines with J gene TRBJ2-1; possible D gene TRBD2, 6 bases. This CDR3 has 14 amino acids. Trimming cost V 5 bases and J 7 bases, with 18 bases left between them. From germline, CDR1 is DFQATT and CDR2 SNEGSKA (reference sequence). The CDR3 DNA follows: TGCAGTGCTGGGACTGGGACCCGAAGGAATGAGCAGTTCTTC. It codes for CSAGTGTRRNEQFF.

This sequence joins TRBV5-4 and TRBJ2-7; TRBD2 matches 14 bases. CDR3 length: 22 amino acids. V shed 4 bases, J shed 3 bases, and the junction held 24 bases outside the gene matches. Germline V gene data show CDR1 as SGHNT and CDR2 as YYREEE (reference sequence). Here the CDR3 DNA reads TGTGCCAGCAGCGCCCGGGACAGGCGACTAGCGGGAGGGCAGCGGGGTCTCTACGAGCAGTACTTC. It encodes CASSARDRRLAGGQRGLYEQYF.

For this clonotype: A much larger clone is a single base away; this may be a read error. The J gene is TRBJ2-7, the V gene TRBV28; no clear D. The CDR3 spans 12 residues. The V end was cut by 7 bases, the J end by 7 bases, with 14 bases between. Germline lookup yields CDR1 MDHEN and CDR2 SYDVKM. The CDR3: CASNSDGSEQYF. CDR3 sequence (DNA): TGTGCCAGCAATTCCGACGGGTCTGAGCAGTACTTC.

In this sample, this clonotype is medium-sized. V gene TRBV12-3 or TRBV12-4 combines with J gene TRBJ1-1, with D maybe TRBD1 (6 bases). The CDR3 runs 14 residues. Deletions cut 2 bases from V and 7 bases from J, with 14 bases between. CDR3 in DNA: TGTGCCAGCAGTTTATTATCAGGGGTAAGTGAAGCTTTCTTT. It yields the protein CASSLLSGVSEAFF.

Of note for this clonotype: Being one base from a much bigger clone, this may be a read error. V gene TRBV19 combines with J gene TRBJ1-3; a possible D gene is TRBD1 (5 bases). The germline CDR1 and CDR2 sequences are LNHDA and SQIVND (reference sequence). There are 15 residues in the CDR3. Trimming stripped 2 bases from V and 2 bases from J, with 10 bases between. The CDR3 bases are TGTGCCAGTAGTATACCCAAAGGGGCTGGAAACACCATATATTTT. Residues: CASSIPKGAGNTIYF. The full variable domain, completed using reference TRBV19 and TRBJ1-3, is DGGITQSPKYLFRKEGQNVTLSCEQNLNHDAMYWYRQDPGQGLRLIYYSQIVNDFQKGDIAEGYSVSREKKESFPLTVTSAQKNPTAFYLCASSIPKGAGNTIYFGEGSWLTVV.